The T cell receptor (beta chain) described here comes from a study of T-cell reconstitution after alpha-beta-depleted transplantation in children. Study-level results: After one year, T-cell counts and TCRbeta diversity mostly came from new T cells.

It was with unique molecular identifiers that the TCRbeta library was prepared. TCRdb passed the PCR reads through MiXCR, listing each CDR3 protein once. The profile shows approximately 1,000,000 distinct CDR3 sequences, roughly 29% of them singletons. With regard to this clonotype: As yet, its antigen is unknown.

The sample consisted of PBMCs, mostly from graft donor cells, taken 360 days after TCRalphabeta/CD19-depleted stem cell transplant. The source of this sequence is a boy under two years old who had a stem cell transplant for SCID, so the T cells may come from the graft donor.

This chain's CDR3 is CASWGGIQYF. CDR3 coding DNA: TGTGCCAGCTGGGGGGGGATTCAGTACTTC. This sequence joins TRBV2 and TRBJ2-4, with 7 bases fitting TRBD2. Germline V gives CDR1 SNHLY, CDR2 FYNNEI. CDR3 length: 10 residues. Trimming took 8 bases from V and 10 from J; bases not matched to a gene: 2.